Below are 2 T cell receptor beta chains sequenced from a single sample in a study of PD-L1 blockade in urothelial cancer. Profiled with immunoSEQ multiplex PCR; TCRdb holds only in-frame clones, not every one. The data contain some 65,000 clones, about 86% of them singletons. Indicated time point: pretreatment peripheral blood. The sample here was PBMCs, taken around atezolizumab (anti-PD-L1) treatment. All receptors come from a man between 65 and 79 years old with urothelial cancer.

The chain combines TRBV28 with TRBJ2-1, with D possibly being TRBD1 (5 bases). The CDR3 has 15 amino acids. Deletions cut 1 base from V and 4 bases from J, with 11 bases between. Germline V gene sequence: CDR1 MDHEN, CDR2 SYDVKM. The CDR3 protein is CASSLSRDEYNEQFF. For the CDR3, the DNA is TGTGCCAGCAGTTTATCCAGGGATGAGTACAATGAGCAGTTCTTC.

The genes are TRBV11-2 and TRBJ2-5; TRBD2 matches 13 bases. The junction had 7 bases not matched to a gene; V was cut back by 5 bases and J by 4 bases. CDR1 SGHAT and CDR2 FQNNGV come from the germline V gene. The CDR3 loop spans 16 amino acids. The CDR3 coding sequence is TGTGCCAGCAGCCTACGACTAGCGGGAGGACTAGAGACCCAGTACTTC. It encodes CASSLRLAGGLETQYF.